These 3 T cell receptor beta chains were sequenced from one sample in a study of CD8 T cells in ankylosing spondylitis. Which antigens these TCRs recognize remains unknown. Overall study results and limits: Within ankylosing spondylitis blood, a TCR beta motif made up of seven or eight highly homologous variants appeared to be characteristic.

MiXCR, applied by TCRdb to the 5' RACE reads, yields one record per CDR3 protein. The sample shows approximately 150,000 distinct CDR3 sequences, under 20% of them seen only once. Input material: blood, either unsorted or a sorted T cell fraction (not recorded which). Receptors originate from a male donor with ankylosing spondylitis.

The CDR3: CASSPGGTYNEQFF. The CDR3 nucleotides are TGTGCCAGCAGCCCCGGGGGGACCTACAATGAGCAGTTCTTC. J is TRBJ2-1 and V is TRBV9; 7 bases map to TRBD2. The CDR3 is 14 amino acids. Germline V lookup: CDR1 SGDLS, CDR2 YYNGEE. The junction had 3 bases not matched to a gene; V was cut back by 4 bases and J by 2 bases.

This clonotype was found many times. J is TRBJ2-1 and V is TRBV3-1; 9 nucleotides agree with TRBD2. V gave up 7 bases and J gave up 7 bases; unmatched junction bases: 11. CDR3 length: 15 amino acids. Germline-derived CDR1 and CDR2 are LGHDT and YNNKEL (reference sequence). CDR3 coding DNA: TGTGCCAGCAAGGGCGTAGCGGGAGAGGATAATGAGCAGTTCTTC. Encoded protein: CASKGVAGEDNEQFF.

This clonotype came up a few times. This chain connects TRBV20-1 to TRBJ2-7; 8 nucleotides line up with TRBD1. This CDR3 is 15 amino acids long. The germline V gene has CDR1 DFQATT and CDR2 SNEGSKA (reference sequence). V shed 5 bases, J shed 2 bases, and the junction held 11 bases outside the gene matches. The CDR3 bases are TGCAGTGCTGCCCCCCCGGACAGGGAGACCTACGAGCAGTACTTC. Its protein product is CSAAPPDRETYEQYF.